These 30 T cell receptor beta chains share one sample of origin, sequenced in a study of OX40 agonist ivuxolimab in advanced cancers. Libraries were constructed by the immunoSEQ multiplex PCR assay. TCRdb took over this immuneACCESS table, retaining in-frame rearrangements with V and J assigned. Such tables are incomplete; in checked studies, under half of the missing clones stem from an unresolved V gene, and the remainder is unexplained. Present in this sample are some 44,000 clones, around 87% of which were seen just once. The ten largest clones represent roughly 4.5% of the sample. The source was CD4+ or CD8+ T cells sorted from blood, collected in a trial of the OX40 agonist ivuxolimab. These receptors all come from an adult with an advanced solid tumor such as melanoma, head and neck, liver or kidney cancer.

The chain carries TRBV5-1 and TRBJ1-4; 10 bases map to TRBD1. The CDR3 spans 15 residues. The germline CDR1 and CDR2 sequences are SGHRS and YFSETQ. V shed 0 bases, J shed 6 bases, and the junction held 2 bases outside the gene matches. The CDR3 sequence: CASSLVGTGDEKLFF. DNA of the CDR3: TGCGCCAGCAGCTTGGTTGGGACAGGGGATGAAAAACTGTTTTTT.

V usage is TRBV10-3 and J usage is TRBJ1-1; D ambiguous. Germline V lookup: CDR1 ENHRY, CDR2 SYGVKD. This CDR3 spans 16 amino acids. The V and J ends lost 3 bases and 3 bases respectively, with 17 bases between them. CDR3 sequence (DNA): TGTGCCATCAGTGAAGGTCGGGAGAGGACGTACACTGAAGCTTTCTTT. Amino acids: CAISEGRERTYTEAFF.

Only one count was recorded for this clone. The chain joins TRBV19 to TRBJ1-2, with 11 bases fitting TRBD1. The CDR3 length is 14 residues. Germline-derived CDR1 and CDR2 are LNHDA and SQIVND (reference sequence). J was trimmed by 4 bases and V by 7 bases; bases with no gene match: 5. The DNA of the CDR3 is TGTGCCAGTACCGTCGGGACAGGGGGCTATGGCTACACCTTC. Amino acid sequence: CASTVGTGGYGYTF.

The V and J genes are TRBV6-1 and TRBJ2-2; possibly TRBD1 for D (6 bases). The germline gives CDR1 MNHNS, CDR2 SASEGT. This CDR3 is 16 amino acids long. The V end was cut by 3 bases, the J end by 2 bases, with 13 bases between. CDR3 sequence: CASSDRAGDNTGELFF. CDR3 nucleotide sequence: TGTGCCAGCAGTGACCGGGCAGGGGATAACACCGGGGAGCTGTTTTTT.

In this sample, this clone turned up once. CDR3: CASSLQGNEQFF. The CDR3 DNA reads as TGCGCCAGCAGCTTACAGGGCAATGAGCAGTTCTTC. V and J are TRBV5-1 and TRBJ2-1; D perhaps matches TRBD1 (6 bases). V lost 2 bases, J lost 6 bases, and 6 bases lay in between. Germline-derived CDR1 and CDR2 are SGHRS and YFSETQ. The CDR3 contains 12 residues.

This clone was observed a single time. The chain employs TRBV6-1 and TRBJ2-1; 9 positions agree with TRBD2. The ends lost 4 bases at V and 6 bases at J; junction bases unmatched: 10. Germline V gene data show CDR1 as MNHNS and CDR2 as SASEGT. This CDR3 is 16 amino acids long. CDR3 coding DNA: TGTGCCAGCAGTGGATTTAGCGGGAGCGGTGGCAATGAGCAGTTCTTC. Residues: CASSGFSGSGGNEQFF.

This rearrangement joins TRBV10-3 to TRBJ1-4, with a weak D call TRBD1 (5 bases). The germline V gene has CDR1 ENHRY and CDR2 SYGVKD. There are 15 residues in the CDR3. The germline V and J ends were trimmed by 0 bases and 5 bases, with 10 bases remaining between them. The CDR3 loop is CAISESGRENEKLFF. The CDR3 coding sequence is TGTGCCATCAGTGAGTCGGGCAGGGAAAATGAAAAACTGTTTTTT.

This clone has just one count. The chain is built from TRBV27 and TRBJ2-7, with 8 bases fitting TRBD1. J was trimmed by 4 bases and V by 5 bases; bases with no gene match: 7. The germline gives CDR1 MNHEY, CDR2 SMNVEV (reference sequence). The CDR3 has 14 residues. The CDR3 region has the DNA TGTGCCAGCAGTGACAGGGGAGTCGTTTACGAGCAGTACTTC. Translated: CASSDRGVVYEQYF.

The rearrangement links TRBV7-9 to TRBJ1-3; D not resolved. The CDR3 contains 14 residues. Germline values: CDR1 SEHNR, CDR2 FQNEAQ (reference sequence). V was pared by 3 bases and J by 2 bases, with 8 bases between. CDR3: CASSLDVTGNTIYF. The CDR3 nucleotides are TGTGCCAGCAGCTTGGACGTTACTGGAAACACCATATATTTT.

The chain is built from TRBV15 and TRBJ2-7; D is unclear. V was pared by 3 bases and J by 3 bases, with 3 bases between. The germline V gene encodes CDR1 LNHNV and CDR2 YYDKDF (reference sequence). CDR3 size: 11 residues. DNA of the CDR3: TGTGCCACCAGCAGGAACTACGAGCAGTACTTC. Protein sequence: CATSRNYEQYF.

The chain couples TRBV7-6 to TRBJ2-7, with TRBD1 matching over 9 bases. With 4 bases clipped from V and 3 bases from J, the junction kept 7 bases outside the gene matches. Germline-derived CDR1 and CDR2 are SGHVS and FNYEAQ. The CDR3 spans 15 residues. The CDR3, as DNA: TGTGCCAGCAGCTCGTCACAGGGGGCTTTCTACGAGCAGTACTTC. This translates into CASSSSQGAFYEQYF.

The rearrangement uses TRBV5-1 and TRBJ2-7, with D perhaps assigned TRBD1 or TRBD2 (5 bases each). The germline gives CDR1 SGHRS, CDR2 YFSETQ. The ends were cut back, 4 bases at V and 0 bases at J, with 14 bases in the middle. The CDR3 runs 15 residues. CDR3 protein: CASSLQPGTSYEQYF. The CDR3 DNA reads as TGCGCCAGCAGCCTGCAACCCGGGACCTCCTACGAGCAGTACTTC.

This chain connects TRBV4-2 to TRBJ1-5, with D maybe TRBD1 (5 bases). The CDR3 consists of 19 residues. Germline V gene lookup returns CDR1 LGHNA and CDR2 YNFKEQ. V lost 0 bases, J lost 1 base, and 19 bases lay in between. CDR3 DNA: TGTGCCAGCAGCCAAGATATTGGGGGTACTTTTGGGAGCAATCAGCCCCAGCATTTT. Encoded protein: CASSQDIGGTFGSNQPQHF.

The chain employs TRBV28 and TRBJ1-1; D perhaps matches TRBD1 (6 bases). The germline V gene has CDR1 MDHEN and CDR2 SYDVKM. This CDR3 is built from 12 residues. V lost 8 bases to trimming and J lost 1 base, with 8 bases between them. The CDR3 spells CASVTGNTEAFF. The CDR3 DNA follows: TGTGCCAGCGTGACAGGGAACACTGAAGCTTTCTTT.

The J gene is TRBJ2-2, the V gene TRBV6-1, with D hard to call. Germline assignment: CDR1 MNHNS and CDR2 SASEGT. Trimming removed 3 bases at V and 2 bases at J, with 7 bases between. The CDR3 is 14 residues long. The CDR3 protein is CASSDMINTGELFF. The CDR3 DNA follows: TGTGCCAGCAGTGACATGATTAACACCGGGGAGCTGTTTTTT.

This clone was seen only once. The CDR3 reads CASSSTGQNNEKLFF. CDR3 coding DNA: TGTGCCAGCAGCTCCACGGGACAGAATAATGAAAAACTGTTTTTT. This sequence joins TRBV5-8 and TRBJ1-4; 7 nucleotides line up with TRBD1. Germline trimming cut 3 bases from V and 4 bases from J; bases unmatched to any gene: 6. CDR1 and CDR2 from the germline V gene are SGHTS and YDEGEE. This CDR3 is 15 amino acids long.

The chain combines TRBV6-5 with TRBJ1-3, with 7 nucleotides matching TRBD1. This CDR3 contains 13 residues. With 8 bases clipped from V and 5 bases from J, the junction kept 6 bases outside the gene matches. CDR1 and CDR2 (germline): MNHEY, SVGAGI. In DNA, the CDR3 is TGTGCCAGCTCACAGGGGAGTAGAAACACCATATATTTT. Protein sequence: CASSQGSRNTIYF.

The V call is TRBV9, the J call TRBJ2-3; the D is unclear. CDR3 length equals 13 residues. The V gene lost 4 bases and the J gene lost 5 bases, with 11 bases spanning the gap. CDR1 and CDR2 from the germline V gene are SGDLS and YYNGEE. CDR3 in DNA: TGTGCCAGCAGCCCCCCGTGGGGAGATACGCAGTATTTT. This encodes CASSPPWGDTQYF.

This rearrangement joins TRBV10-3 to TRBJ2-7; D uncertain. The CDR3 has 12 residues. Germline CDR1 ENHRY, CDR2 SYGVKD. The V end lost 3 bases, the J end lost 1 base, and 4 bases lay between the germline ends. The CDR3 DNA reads TGTGCCATCAGTGACAAATCCTACGAGCAGTACTTC. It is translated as CAISDKSYEQYF.

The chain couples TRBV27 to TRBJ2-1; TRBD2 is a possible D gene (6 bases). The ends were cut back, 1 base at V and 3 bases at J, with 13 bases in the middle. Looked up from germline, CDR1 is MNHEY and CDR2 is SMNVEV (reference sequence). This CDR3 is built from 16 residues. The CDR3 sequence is CASSLFGRDVYNEQFF. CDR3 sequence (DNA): TGTGCCAGCAGTTTATTCGGGCGGGATGTCTACAATGAGCAGTTCTTC.

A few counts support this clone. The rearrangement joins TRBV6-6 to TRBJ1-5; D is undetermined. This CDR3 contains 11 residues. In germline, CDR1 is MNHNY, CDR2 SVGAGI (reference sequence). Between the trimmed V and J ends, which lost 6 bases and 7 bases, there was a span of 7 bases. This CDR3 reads CASSSAQPQHF. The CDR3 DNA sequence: TGTGCCAGCAGCTCCGCCCAGCCCCAGCATTTT.

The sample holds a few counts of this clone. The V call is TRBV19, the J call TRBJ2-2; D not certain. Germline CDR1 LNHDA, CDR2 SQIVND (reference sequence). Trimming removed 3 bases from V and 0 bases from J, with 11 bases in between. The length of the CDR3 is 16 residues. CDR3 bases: TGTGCCAGTAGTATTGGGTGGGGATCGAACACCGGGGAGCTGTTTTTT. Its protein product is CASSIGWGSNTGELFF.

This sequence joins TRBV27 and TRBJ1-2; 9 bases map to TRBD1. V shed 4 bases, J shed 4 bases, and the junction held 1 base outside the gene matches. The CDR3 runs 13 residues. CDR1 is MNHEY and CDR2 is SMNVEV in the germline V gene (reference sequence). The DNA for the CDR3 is TGTGCCAGCAGTTCGGACAGGGGCTATGGCTACACCTTC. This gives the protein CASSSDRGYGYTF.

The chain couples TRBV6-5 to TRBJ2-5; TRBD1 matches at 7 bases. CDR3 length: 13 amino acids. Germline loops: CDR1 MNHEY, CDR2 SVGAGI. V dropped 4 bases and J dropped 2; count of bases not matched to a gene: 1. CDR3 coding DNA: TGTGCCAGCAGTTCGGGACAGCAAGAGACCCAGTACTTC. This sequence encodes CASSSGQQETQYF.

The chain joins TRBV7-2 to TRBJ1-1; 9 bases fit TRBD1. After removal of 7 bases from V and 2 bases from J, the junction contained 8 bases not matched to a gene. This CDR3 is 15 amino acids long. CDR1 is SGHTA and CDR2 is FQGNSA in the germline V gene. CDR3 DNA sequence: TGTGCCAGCAAACCATCGGGACAGGGAAACACTGAAGCTTTCTTT. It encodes CASKPSGQGNTEAFF. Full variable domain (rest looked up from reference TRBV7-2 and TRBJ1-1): GAGVSQSPSNKVTEKGKDVELRCDPISGHTALYWYRQSLGQGLEFLIYFQGNSAPDKSGLPSDRFSAERTGGSVSTLTIQRTQQEDSAVYLCASKPSGQGNTEAFFGQGTRLTVV.

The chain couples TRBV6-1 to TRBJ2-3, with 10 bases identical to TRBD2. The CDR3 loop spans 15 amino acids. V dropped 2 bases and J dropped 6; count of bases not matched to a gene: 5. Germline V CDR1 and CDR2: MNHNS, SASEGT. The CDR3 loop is CASSERSGRGDTQYF. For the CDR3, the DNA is TGTGCCAGCAGTGAAAGGAGCGGGAGGGGGGATACGCAGTATTTT.

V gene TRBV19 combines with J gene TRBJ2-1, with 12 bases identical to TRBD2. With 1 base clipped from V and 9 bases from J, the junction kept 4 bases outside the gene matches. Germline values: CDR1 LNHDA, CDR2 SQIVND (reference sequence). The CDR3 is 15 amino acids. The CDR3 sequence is CASSIGLAGDIEQFF. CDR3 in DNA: TGTGCCAGTAGTATAGGACTAGCGGGAGATATTGAGCAGTTCTTC. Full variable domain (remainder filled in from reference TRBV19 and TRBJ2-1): DGGITQSPKYLFRKEGQNVTLSCEQNLNHDAMYWYRQDPGQGLRLIYYSQIVNDFQKGDIAEGYSVSREKKESFPLTVTSAQKNPTAFYLCASSIGLAGDIEQFFGPGTRLTVL.

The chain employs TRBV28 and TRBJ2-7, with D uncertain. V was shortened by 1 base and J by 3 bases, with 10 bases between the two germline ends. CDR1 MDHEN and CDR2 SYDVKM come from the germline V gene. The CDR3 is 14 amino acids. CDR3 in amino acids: CASSLYNLFYEQYF. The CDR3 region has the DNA TGTGCCAGCAGTTTATATAATCTGTTCTACGAGCAGTACTTC.

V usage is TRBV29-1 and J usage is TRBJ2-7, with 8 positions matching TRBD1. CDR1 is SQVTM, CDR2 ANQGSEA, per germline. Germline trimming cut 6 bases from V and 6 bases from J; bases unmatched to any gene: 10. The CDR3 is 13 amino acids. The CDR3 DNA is TGCAGCGTCAGTTTAGGACAGGGAGGCGAGCAGTACTTC. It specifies CSVSLGQGGEQYF.

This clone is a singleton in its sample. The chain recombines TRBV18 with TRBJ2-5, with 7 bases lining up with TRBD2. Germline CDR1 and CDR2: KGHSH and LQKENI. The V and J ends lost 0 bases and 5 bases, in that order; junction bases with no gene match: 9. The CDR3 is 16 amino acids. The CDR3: CASSPPYAGEKETQYF. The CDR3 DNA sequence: TGTGCCAGCTCACCACCCTACGCGGGAGAAAAGGAGACCCAGTACTTC.